Below are 3 T cell receptor beta chains sequenced from a single sample in a study of breast tumors, draining lymph nodes, adjacent tissues. TCRdb analysed the multiplex PCR reads with MiXCR anew, one entry per CDR3 protein. The sample has 11,000 to 15,000 distinct CDR3 sequences, roughly 55% seen once. Sequences were obtained from tumor-adjacent breast tissue. The receptors stem from a female donor with breast cancer. Some clones in this sample may be carry-over from other donors' samples.

The chain combines TRBV4-3 with TRBJ1-4; perhaps TRBD1 as D (5 bases). Germline-derived CDR1 and CDR2 are LGHNA and YSLEER. V shed 1 base and J shed 12 bases, with 15 bases lying between them. This CDR3 has 14 residues. The CDR3 nucleotides read TGCGCCAGCAGCCAAGCGACAGACGAGAGGGAACTGTTTTTT. This encodes CASSQATDERELFF.

The chain recombines TRBV20-1 with TRBJ1-2, with a tentative D call TRBD1 (6 bases). Germline CDR1 reads DFQATT; CDR2 reads SNEGSKA (reference sequence). V was cut by 5 bases and J by 4 bases, with 14 bases left in between. CDR3 length equals 13 residues. CDR3 DNA: TGCAGTGCTCATGATGACAGGTCCTATGGCTACACCTTC. Translated, it gives CSAHDDRSYGYTF.

V usage is TRBV19 and J usage is TRBJ2-3, with 14 bases fitting TRBD2. Germline V gene data show CDR1 as LNHDA and CDR2 as SQIVND (reference sequence). This CDR3 spans 16 amino acids. The ends lost 3 bases at V and 4 bases at J; junction bases unmatched: 3. CDR3 amino acids: CASSIPGLAGADTQYF. The CDR3 region has the DNA TGTGCCAGTAGTATTCCGGGACTAGCGGGGGCAGATACGCAGTATTTT.